The 18 T cell receptor beta chains listed next were all sequenced from one sample in a study of blood T cell repertoires in COVID-19. Using immunoSEQ multiplex PCR, the repertoire was profiled, and TCRdb retains in-frame clones only, with some absent. Of about 100,000 clones in the sample, approximately 90% were seen once. Sequenced: peripheral blood. The receptors come from a man in his fifties with active COVID-19.

The V call is TRBV20-1, the J call TRBJ2-5, with D unresolved. This CDR3 contains 11 residues. The germline V gene encodes CDR1 DFQATT and CDR2 SNEGSKA (reference sequence). Trimming removed 6 bases at V and 5 bases at J, with 10 bases between. In nucleotides, the CDR3 is TGCAGTGCCCCGCAGTGGGAGACCCAGTACTTC. Translation: CSAPQWETQYF.

The chain has TRBV4-2 and TRBJ2-1; 8 bases line up with TRBD2. Looked up from germline, CDR1 is LGHNA and CDR2 is YNFKEQ. The CDR3 spans 15 residues. Trimming removed 7 bases from V and 7 bases from J; junction bases left unmatched: 12. CDR3 sequence: CASTGAGGRRNEQFF. CDR3 bases: TGTGCCAGCACCGGAGCGGGCGGGAGGAGGAATGAGCAGTTCTTC.

The chain joins TRBV3-1 (or the pseudogene TRBV3-2) to TRBJ2-2, with TRBD2 as a possible D gene (5 bases). This CDR3 comprises 17 residues. Trimming took 3 bases from V and 4 from J, leaving 18 bases between them. Germline lookup yields CDR1 LGHDT and CDR2 YNNKEL (reference sequence). The CDR3 sequence is CASSQPREVVSTGELFF. The DNA of the CDR3 is TGTGCCAGCAGCCAGCCTCGGGAAGTAGTGAGCACCGGGGAGCTGTTTTTT.

The rearrangement links TRBV5-1 to TRBJ1-1; tentative D call: TRBD1 (5 bases). Germline-derived CDR1 and CDR2 are SGHRS and YFSETQ. This CDR3 is built from 13 residues. V lost 4 bases, J lost 4 bases, and 11 bases lay in between. The CDR3 here is CASSLQESTEAFF. The DNA of the CDR3 is TGCGCCAGCAGCCTACAGGAGAGCACTGAAGCTTTCTTT. Using reference TRBV5-1 and TRBJ1-1 for the parts outside the CDR3, the full variable domain is KAGVTQTPRYLIKTRGQQVTLSCSPISGHRSVSWYQQTPGQGLQFLFEYFSETQRNKGNFPGRFSGRQFSNSRSEMNVSTLELGDSALYLCASSLQESTEAFFGQGTRLTVV.

The chain has TRBV23-1 and TRBJ2-2, with D maybe TRBD2 (5 bases). TRBV23-1 is an ORF; its function is uncertain. Trimming removed 0 bases at V and 0 bases at J, with 11 bases between. The CDR3 consists of 17 residues. DNA for the CDR3: TGCGCCAGCAGTCAATCGGTCGGGAACTCGAACACCGGGGAGCTGTTTTTT. It codes for CASSQSVGNSNTGELFF.

The chain employs TRBV9 and TRBJ2-1, with 9 bases aligning to TRBD2. V was clipped by 2 bases and J by 4 bases; unmatched bases: 7. Germline loops: CDR1 SGDLS, CDR2 YYNGEE. There are 16 residues in the CDR3. This CDR3 reads CASSVASGTAYNEQFF. The CDR3 DNA reads TGTGCCAGCAGCGTTGCTAGCGGGACGGCGTACAATGAGCAGTTCTTC.

The rearrangement joins TRBV5-6 to TRBJ2-7, with D possibly matching TRBD1 (6 bases). This CDR3 contains 13 residues. Germline values: CDR1 SGHDT, CDR2 YYEEEE. V lost 2 bases and J 1 base, leaving 7 bases between the germline ends. Written as DNA, the CDR3 is TGTGCCAGCAGCTTCGACAGGTCCTACGAGCAGTACGTC. Its protein product is CASSFDRSYEQYV.

The gene calls are TRBV20-1 and TRBJ1-2; 10 nucleotides agree with TRBD1. With 3 bases clipped from V and 8 bases from J, the junction kept 9 bases outside the gene matches. The germline gives CDR1 DFQATT, CDR2 SNEGSKA (reference sequence). CDR3 size: 14 residues. CDR3 sequence: CSASRDRGLQGYTF. Written as DNA, the CDR3 is TGCAGTGCTAGTCGGGACAGGGGACTTCAGGGCTACACCTTC.

A remark on this clone: The sample holds other DNA sequences that translate to the same CDR3. The chain couples TRBV6-1 to TRBJ2-3; 7 nucleotides align to TRBD1. J was trimmed by 5 bases and V by 2 bases; bases with no gene match: 4. The germline gives CDR1 MNHNS, CDR2 SASEGT. The CDR3 loop spans 14 amino acids. The DNA for the CDR3 is TGTGCCAGCAGTGAAAGGGGGCCAGGAGATACGCAGTATTTT. This encodes CASSERGPGDTQYF.

The chain has TRBV6-6 and TRBJ1-4; possible D gene TRBD1, 5 bases. CDR3 size: 12 residues. Trimming cost V 4 bases and J 8 bases, with 8 bases left between them. CDR1 and CDR2 from the germline V gene are MNHNY and SVGAGI (reference sequence). CDR3 in DNA: TGTGCCAGCAGTTCAGGGCCAGAAAAACTGTTTTTT. This translates into CASSSGPEKLFF.

DNA for the CDR3: TGTGCCAGCAGCGTAGCAGGCCTAATCACAGATACGCAGTATTTT. Translation gives CASSVAGLITDTQYF. The chain is built from TRBV9 and TRBJ2-3; D is unclear. Germline V gene lookup returns CDR1 SGDLS and CDR2 YYNGEE. The CDR3 sequence is 15 residues long. The ends were cut back, 0 bases at V and 2 bases at J, with 10 bases in the middle.

The V gene is TRBV7-2, the J gene TRBJ2-5, with D unresolved. V was pared by 0 bases and J by 0 bases, with 5 bases between. Per germline, CDR1 SGHTA and CDR2 FQGNSA. CDR3 size: 14 residues. The CDR3 sequence: CASSLARNQETQYF. The CDR3 nucleotides read TGTGCCAGCAGCTTAGCGCGGAACCAAGAGACCCAGTACTTC.

The chain is built from TRBV5-1 and TRBJ1-6; D not resolved. Germline loops: CDR1 SGHRS, CDR2 YFSETQ. The CDR3 is 17 amino acids. Trimming took 0 bases from V and 7 from J, leaving 17 bases between them. The chain's CDR3 is CASSLDPQEGMNSPLHF. The DNA for the CDR3 is TGCGCCAGCAGCTTGGACCCCCAGGAGGGTATGAATTCACCCCTCCACTTT.

The chain combines TRBV5-6 with TRBJ2-2; the D is unclear. The V gene lost 0 bases and the J gene lost 1 base, with 7 bases spanning the gap. This CDR3 is 15 amino acids long. Germline assignment: CDR1 SGHDT and CDR2 YYEEEE. The CDR3, as DNA: TGTGCCAGCAGCTTGGTAGGCGGGAACACCGGGGAGCTGTTTTTT. It yields the protein CASSLVGGNTGELFF.

The chain is built from TRBV6-1 and TRBJ2-1; weak D call: TRBD2 (6 bases). The V gene lost 2 bases and the J gene lost 8 bases, with 13 bases spanning the gap. CDR3 length: 14 residues. CDR1 is MNHNS, CDR2 SASEGT, per germline. This CDR3 is CASSEQPSADEQFF. CDR3 bases: TGTGCCAGCAGTGAACAACCTAGCGCGGATGAGCAGTTCTTC.

CDR3 amino acids: CASTGPATYGYTF. In nucleotides, the CDR3 is TGTGCCAGCACAGGGCCAGCTACCTATGGCTACACCTTC. The V gene is TRBV7-8, the J gene TRBJ1-2; possibly TRBD1 for D (5 bases). Germline assignment: CDR1 SGHVS and CDR2 FQNEAQ. Trimming stripped 7 bases from V and 4 bases from J, with 13 bases between. The CDR3 is made up of 13 amino acids.

The rearrangement links TRBV10-3 to TRBJ1-2, with 8 bases that match TRBD1. The germline gives CDR1 ENHRY, CDR2 SYGVKD. The CDR3 is 15 residues long. J lost 4 bases, V lost 5 bases, and 9 bases had no gene match. The CDR3 coding sequence is TGTGCCATCAGTCCCGTACAGGGGGGTCCCTATGGCTACACCTTC. Protein sequence: CAISPVQGGPYGYTF.

The count of this clone is one. V gene TRBV5-1 combines with J gene TRBJ2-1; D call uncertain. The CDR3 spans 12 residues. Germline V lookup: CDR1 SGHRS, CDR2 YFSETQ. Trimming pared 4 bases from V and 5 bases from J, leaving 7 bases between. CDR3 loop: CASSELDNEQFF. CDR3 coding DNA: TGCGCCAGCAGCGAACTCGACAATGAGCAGTTCTTC.